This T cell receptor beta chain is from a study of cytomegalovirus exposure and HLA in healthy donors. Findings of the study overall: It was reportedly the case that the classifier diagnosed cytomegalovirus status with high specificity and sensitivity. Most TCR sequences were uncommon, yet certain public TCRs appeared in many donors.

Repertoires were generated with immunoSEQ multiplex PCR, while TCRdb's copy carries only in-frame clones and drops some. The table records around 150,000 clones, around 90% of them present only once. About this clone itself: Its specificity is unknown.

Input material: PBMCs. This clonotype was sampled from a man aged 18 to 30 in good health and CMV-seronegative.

CDR3 in DNA: TGTGCCAGCAGGGGGGGCGGGGGACTAACAAACAATGAGCAGTTCTTC. The encoded protein is CASRGGGGLTNNEQFF. The rearrangement uses TRBV28 and TRBJ2-1; D is perhaps TRBD2 (7 bases). The CDR3 contains 16 residues. Trimming left V 6 bases short and J 5 bases short, with 20 bases between. The germline V gene encodes CDR1 MDHEN and CDR2 SYDVKM.